This TCR beta chain was captured in a study of blood T cell repertoires in COVID-19. This clone was recorded many times. As originally analysed: Amplification with reference gene primers provided the estimates of nucleated cell counts. Generated by immunoSEQ multiplex PCR, the TCRdb table keeps only in-frame clones and is missing some. V and J calls plus clone size are reproduced from that table; the DNA served to infer D and trimming. The sample comprises roughly 210,000 clones, 80% to 90% of which are singletons, and 7.2% rests with the top ten. With V trimmed by 3 bases and J by 5 bases, 11 bases remained unmatched. Germline CDR1 and CDR2: MDHEN and SYDVKM. The CDR3 consists of 17 residues.

This sequence originates from a man aged 25-45 years in a cohort exposed to, infected with or recovered from COVID-19 (not recorded which). The specimen was PBMCs or T cells enriched from blood (not recorded which). The chain employs TRBV28 and TRBJ2-5, with 11 nucleotides matching TRBD2. The CDR3 protein is CASSFSGTSGELETQYF. The DNA of the CDR3 is TGTGCCAGCAGTTTTTCCGGGACTAGCGGTGAATTGGAGACCCAGTACTTC.